This TCR beta chain was profiled in a study of shared clonotypes between healthy human individuals. Study information: The composition of the donors was a couple of women and a few men aged 18 to 49. Each donor had three CD4 naive, three CD4 memory, two CD8 naive and one CD8 memory plate.

Per germline, CDR1 LNHDA and CDR2 SQIVND (reference sequence). Trimming took off 2 bases at V and 3 bases at J, with 4 bases between the two ends. This CDR3 has 13 amino acids. Data came from immunoSEQ multiplex PCR; TCRdb stores just in-frame clones and leaves some out. This table has about 2.1 million clones, approximately 94% appearing once. Terminally differentiated effector memory CD45RA+ cells were excluded by CCR7 positive selection of CD45RO-negative cells. Concerning this clone: Within the sample, other DNA sequences also encode this same CDR3.

This receptor was identified in a man between 18 and 29 years old in good health. Some clones in this sample may be carry-over from other donors' samples. The genes are TRBV19 and TRBJ2-2, with no clear D. Input material: naive CD8+ T cells from PBMCs. Here the CDR3 reads CASSISHTGELFF. DNA for the CDR3: TGTGCCAGTAGTATATCACACACCGGGGAGCTGTTTTTT. The whole variable domain, filled in from reference TRBV19 and TRBJ2-2, reads DGGITQSPKYLFRKEGQNVTLSCEQNLNHDAMYWYRQDPGQGLRLIYYSQIVNDFQKGDIAEGYSVSREKKESFPLTVTSAQKNPTAFYLCASSISHTGELFFGEGSRLTVL.